The clone carrying this T cell receptor (beta chain) was recorded a few times. The source of the sample is a study of T-cell reconstitution after alpha-beta-depleted transplantation in children. Germline V gene lookup returns CDR1 SGHRS and CDR2 YFSETQ. The CDR3 contains 14 residues. Trimming pared 0 bases from V and 4 bases from J, leaving 10 bases between. The TCRbeta library was prepared with unique molecular identifiers. Via MiXCR, TCRdb re-called the PCR reads, giving one row per CDR3 protein. The sample contains 330,000 or so distinct CDR3 sequences, about 9.4% of which appear only once. The chain links TRBV5-1 to TRBJ1-1, with unresolved D. The TCR comes from a human donor who donated a stem cell graft to a child with acute lymphoblastic leukemia. Sample: PBMCs from the stem cell graft donor, taken from the stem cell graft. The CDR3 DNA sequence: TGCGCCAGCAGCTTGGAGATTGTGGCCACTGAAGCTTTCTTT. Amino acid sequence: CASSLEIVATEAFF.